The next 21 T cell receptor beta chains were all read from a single sample in a study of blood T cell repertoires in COVID-19. The data were produced by immunoSEQ multiplex PCR, yet TCRdb's version contains in-frame clones alone and is incomplete. The data hold roughly 250,000 clones, with about nine tenths observed a single time. The sequenced material came from peripheral blood. The receptors stem from a man in his thirties or forties with COVID-19, enrolled during active disease.

The genes are TRBV5-1 and TRBJ1-4, with D unclear. Germline V gene sequence: CDR1 SGHRS, CDR2 YFSETQ. Trimming stripped 0 bases from V and 6 bases from J, with 15 bases between. The CDR3 runs 16 residues. CDR3 sequence reads: CASSLGFGRNDEKLFF. The CDR3 region has the DNA TGCGCCAGCAGCTTGGGATTTGGGCGAAACGATGAAAAACTGTTTTTT.

The chain uses TRBV2 and TRBJ2-2; 11 bases fit TRBD2. V lost 6 bases to trimming and J lost 2 bases; unmatched junction nucleotides: 8. Germline CDR1 and CDR2: SNHLY and FYNNEI. CDR3 length: 17 residues. The CDR3 protein is CASRNTGLAENTGELFF. CDR3 coding DNA: TGTGCCAGCAGAAATACGGGACTAGCGGAAAACACCGGGGAGCTGTTTTTT.

The CDR3 DNA is TGTGCCAGCAGTATGGGCGTCACAGATACGCAGTATTTT. This translates into CASSMGVTDTQYF. The gene calls are TRBV12-3 or TRBV12-4 and TRBJ2-3; D unresolved. There are 13 residues in the CDR3. The V end lost 5 bases, the J end lost 2 bases, and 8 bases lay between the germline ends.

The CDR3 region has the DNA TGTGCCAGCTCATTTGGGGACAGGGCAACTGAAGCTTTCTTT. It encodes CASSFGDRATEAFF. The chain recombines TRBV18 with TRBJ1-1, with TRBD1 matching over 9 bases. The CDR3 sequence is 14 residues long. V trimming: 5 bases; J trimming: 5 bases; junction bases outside the gene matches: 6. Germline loops: CDR1 KGHSH, CDR2 LQKENI.

V is TRBV2 and J is TRBJ1-1; 7 bases agree with TRBD1. In germline, CDR1 is SNHLY, CDR2 FYNNEI. The CDR3 totals 14 residues. J lost 0 bases, V lost 2 bases, and 0 bases had no gene match. The CDR3 nucleotides are TGTGCCAGCAGTGAACAGGGGGTGAACACTGAAGCTTTCTTT. Amino acid sequence: CASSEQGVNTEAFF.

In its sample, this clone was seen a few times. J is TRBJ2-5 and V is TRBV5-1; possibly TRBD1 for D (6 bases). This CDR3 is built from 14 residues. The germline V gene encodes CDR1 SGHRS and CDR2 YFSETQ. The V end was cut by 6 bases, the J end by 3 bases, with 15 bases between. The CDR3 nucleotides are TGCGCCAGCACCCCAGGGGATTGGAAAGAGACCCAGTACTTC. Its protein is CASTPGDWKETQYF.

V usage is TRBV7-3 and J usage is TRBJ2-6; possibly TRBD2 for D (5 bases). The length of the CDR3 is 16 residues. Germline CDR1 SGHTA, CDR2 FQGTGA. V was trimmed by 2 bases and J by 2 bases, leaving 10 bases between them. The chain's CDR3 is CASSLYGVTGANVLTF. DNA for the CDR3: TGTGCCAGCAGCTTATACGGGGTAACTGGGGCCAACGTCCTGACTTTC.

The chain links TRBV7-9 to TRBJ2-7, with a possible D match to TRBD2 (5 bases). CDR3 length: 14 residues. Trimming shortened V by 8 bases and J by 3 bases, and 17 bases separated the two germline ends. CDR1 and CDR2 (germline): SEHNR, FQNEAQ (reference sequence). This CDR3 is CASGPAAGLYEQYF. DNA of the CDR3: TGTGCCAGCGGCCCTGCGGCAGGACTCTACGAGCAGTACTTC.

This chain links TRBV19 with TRBJ2-2; 7 nucleotides align to TRBD1. The trim removed 3 bases at V and 5 bases at J, leaving 6 bases unmatched. There are 15 residues in the CDR3. Germline V gene lookup returns CDR1 LNHDA and CDR2 SQIVND (reference sequence). CDR3 region: CASSISTGNTGELFF. The CDR3 DNA reads TGTGCCAGTAGTATTTCGACAGGGAATACCGGGGAGCTGTTTTTT.

The V and J genes are TRBV7-3 and TRBJ1-6; unclear D gene. Per the germline V gene, CDR1 is SGHTA and CDR2 is FQGTGA. V was clipped by 5 bases and J by 9 bases, with 11 bases between them. This CDR3 contains 13 residues. CDR3 region: CASSRTAGSPLHF. As DNA, the CDR3 is TGTGCCAGCAGCCGAACGGCGGGTTCACCCCTCCACTTT.

The CDR3: CASSPTGTGGGSPLHF. For the CDR3, the DNA is TGTGCCAGCAGCCCCACCGGGACAGGGGGCGGTTCACCCCTCCACTTT. The chain couples TRBV7-2 to TRBJ1-6, with 12 positions matching TRBD1. CDR1 and CDR2 (germline): SGHTA, FQGNSA. Losses at the gene ends were 5 bases for V and 9 bases for J; bases not matched to a gene: 8. The CDR3 contains 16 residues.

The V and J genes are TRBV7-9 and TRBJ2-1, with 7 bases aligning to TRBD1. V lost 6 bases and J lost 5; bases outside the gene matches: 4. CDR3 length equals 13 residues. Germline CDR1 is SEHNR and CDR2 is FQNEAQ (reference sequence). This CDR3 is CASRKGQHNEQFF. CDR3 sequence (DNA): TGTGCCAGCAGGAAGGGACAGCACAATGAGCAGTTCTTC.

This sequence joins TRBV7-3 and TRBJ1-2, with 7 positions matching TRBD1. Per germline, CDR1 SGHTA and CDR2 FQGTGA. The CDR3 runs to 14 residues. Unmatched junction bases numbered 3, after V lost 5 bases and J lost 0 bases. DNA of the CDR3: TGTGCCAGCAGCCTGACAGGGACTAACTATGGCTACACCTTC. Encoded protein: CASSLTGTNYGYTF.

This clone appeared once. The chain employs TRBV10-3 and TRBJ2-7, with D perhaps TRBD1 (5 bases). CDR3 length: 15 amino acids. Germline V CDR1 and CDR2: ENHRY, SYGVKD. V was pared by 0 bases and J by 0 bases, with 9 bases between. As DNA, the CDR3 is TGTGCCATCAGTGAGTCGAAAGGGGCCTCCTACGAGCAGTACTTC. Translated, it gives CAISESKGASYEQYF.

V gene TRBV13 combines with J gene TRBJ2-3; 14 bases map to TRBD2. The junction had 9 bases not matched to a gene; V was cut back by 5 bases and J by 2 bases. Looked up from germline, CDR1 is PRHDT and CDR2 is FYEKMQ (reference sequence). The CDR3 spans 18 residues. This CDR3 is CASSLDTTSGGATDTQYF. The CDR3 DNA sequence: TGTGCCAGCAGCCTAGATACGACTAGCGGGGGGGCCACAGATACGCAGTATTTT.

This clone has only one observation. The chain employs TRBV30 and TRBJ1-6, with 7 bases fitting TRBD1. Germline CDR1 GTSNPN, CDR2 SVGIG (reference sequence). The V gene end was trimmed by 1 base and the J gene end by 9 bases; junction bases not matched to a gene: 3. This CDR3 region has 13 residues. This CDR3 reads CAWSGQGTSPLHF. CDR3 DNA: TGTGCCTGGAGTGGACAGGGTACTTCACCCCTCCACTTT.

J is TRBJ1-1 and V is TRBV7-9; D remains ambiguous. V was trimmed by 2 bases and J by 7 bases, leaving 8 bases between them. Germline assignment: CDR1 SEHNR and CDR2 FQNEAQ (reference sequence). The CDR3 is 12 residues long. The CDR3 bases are TGTGCCAGCAGCTTACCAGGACTTGAAGCTTTCTTT. Translated: CASSLPGLEAFF.

This sequence joins TRBV11-2 and TRBJ2-5; 10 bases fit TRBD2. The V gene end was trimmed by 7 bases and the J gene end by 5 bases; junction bases not matched to a gene: 7. Germline CDR1 is SGHAT and CDR2 is FQNNGV. CDR3 length: 14 residues. The CDR3 reads CASNLAGGVETQYF. The CDR3 nucleotides read TGTGCCAGCAATTTAGCGGGGGGCGTGGAGACCCAGTACTTC. Drawing the rest from reference TRBV11-2 and TRBJ2-5, the complete variable domain is EAGVAQSPRYKIIEKRQSVAFWCNPISGHATLYWYQQILGQGPKLLIQFQNNGVVDDSQLPKDRFSAERLKGVDSTLKIQPAKLEDSAVYLCASNLAGGVETQYFGPGTRLLVL.

This chain joins TRBV18 and TRBJ1-2; no clear D gene. CDR1 and CDR2 (germline): KGHSH, LQKENI. V gave up 0 bases and J gave up 0 bases, with 8 bases separating them. The CDR3 loop spans 15 amino acids. The CDR3 nucleotides are TGTGCCAGCTCACCACCGAACAGCCCTAACTATGGCTACACCTTC. It specifies CASSPPNSPNYGYTF.

The chain couples TRBV30 to TRBJ2-2; D remains unclear. The germline V and J ends were trimmed by 4 bases and 4 bases, with 10 bases remaining between them. The germline CDR1 and CDR2 sequences are GTSNPN and SVGIG (reference sequence). This CDR3 is built from 13 residues. The DNA of the CDR3 is TGTGCCTGGAAATTACTGCGCACCGGGGAGCTGTTTTTT. Amino acid sequence: CAWKLLRTGELFF.

The CDR3 sequence: CASNLDIRSTEAFF. CDR3 sequence (DNA): TGTGCCAGCAATCTCGACATTAGAAGCACTGAAGCTTTCTTT. The rearrangement joins TRBV6-5 to TRBJ1-1; the D is unclear. CDR1 MNHEY and CDR2 SVGAGI come from the germline V gene. This CDR3 has 14 amino acids. Trimming shortened V by 7 bases and J by 4 bases, and 16 bases separated the two germline ends.